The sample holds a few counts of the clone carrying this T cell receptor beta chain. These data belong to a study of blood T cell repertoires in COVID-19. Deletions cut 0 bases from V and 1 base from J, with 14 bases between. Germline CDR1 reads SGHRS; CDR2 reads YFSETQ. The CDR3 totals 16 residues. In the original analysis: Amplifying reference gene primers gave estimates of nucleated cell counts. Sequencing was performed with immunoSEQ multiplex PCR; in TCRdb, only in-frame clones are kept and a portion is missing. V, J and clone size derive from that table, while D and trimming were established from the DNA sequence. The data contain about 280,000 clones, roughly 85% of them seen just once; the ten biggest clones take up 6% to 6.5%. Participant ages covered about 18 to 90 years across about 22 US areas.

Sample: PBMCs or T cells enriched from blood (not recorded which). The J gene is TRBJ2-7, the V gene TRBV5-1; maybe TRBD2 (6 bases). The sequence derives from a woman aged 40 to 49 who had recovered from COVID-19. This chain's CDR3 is CASSLDAGGMSYEQYF. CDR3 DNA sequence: TGCGCCAGCAGCTTGGATGCGGGCGGGATGTCCTACGAGCAGTACTTC.